This T cell receptor (beta chain) originates from a study of cytomegalovirus exposure and HLA in healthy donors. Overall study findings and caveats: For most TCR sequences rarity was the rule, although some public TCRs occurred in many donors. Analysis was carried out at a later point, and it linked a missense DCLRE1C variant to TCR beta V- and J-gene trimming. HLA-A and HLA-B allele assignments for most subjects were reportedly predicted accurately using TCR beta sequences.

Germline-derived CDR1 and CDR2 are LNHDA and SQIVND (reference sequence). The CDR3 is 16 residues long. V lost 1 base and J lost 4, with 17 bases in between. With 60 Vbeta and 13 Jbeta primers, the PCR was carried out. Clones were sequenced by immunoSEQ multiplex PCR, and TCRdb holds only the in-frame ones, with some missing. The profile shows about 160,000 clones, approximately 80% of them singletons. About this clone itself: The antigen remains undetermined.

The TCR sequence derives from a male donor in good health and CMV-seropositive. Material for sequencing was PBMCs. The chain couples TRBV19 to TRBJ2-7; tentatively, D is TRBD2 (5 bases). The DNA for the CDR3 is TGTGCCAGTAGTATAGGATTCGGGTTCGGGAATTACGAGCAGTACTTC. This encodes CASSIGFGFGNYEQYF.